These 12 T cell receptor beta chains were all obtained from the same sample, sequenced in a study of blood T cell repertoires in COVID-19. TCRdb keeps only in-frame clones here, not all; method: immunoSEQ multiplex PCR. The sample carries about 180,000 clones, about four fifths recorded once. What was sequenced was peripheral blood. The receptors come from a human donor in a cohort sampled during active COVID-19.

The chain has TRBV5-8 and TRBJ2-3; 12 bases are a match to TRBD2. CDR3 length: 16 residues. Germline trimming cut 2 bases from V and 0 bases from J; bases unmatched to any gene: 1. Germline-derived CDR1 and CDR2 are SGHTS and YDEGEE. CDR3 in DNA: TGTGCCAGCAGCTTTGGGACTAGCGGGAGCACAGATACGCAGTATTTT. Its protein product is CASSFGTSGSTDTQYF. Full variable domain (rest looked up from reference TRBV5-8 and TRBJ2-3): EAGVTQSPTHLIKTRGQQATLRCSPISGHTSVYWYQQALGLGLQFLLWYDEGEERNRGNFPPRFSGRQFPNYSSELNVNALELEDSALYLCASSFGTSGSTDTQYFGPGTRLTVL.

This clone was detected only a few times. In DNA form, the CDR3 reads TGTGCCAGCAGCCAAGTCGGAACTAGCGGTACCTACGAGCAGTACTTC. This translates into CASSQVGTSGTYEQYF. The V call is TRBV14, the J call TRBJ2-7; 8 bases align to TRBD2. CDR3 length: 16 amino acids. CDR1 SGHDN and CDR2 FVKESK come from the germline V gene. Trimming cost V 1 base and J 2 bases; bases outside gene matches: 7.

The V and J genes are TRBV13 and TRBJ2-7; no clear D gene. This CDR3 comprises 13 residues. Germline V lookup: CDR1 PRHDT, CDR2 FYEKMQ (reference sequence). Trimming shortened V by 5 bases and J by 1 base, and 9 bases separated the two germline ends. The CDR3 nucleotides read TGTGCCAGCAGCCCCGCGCGATCCTACGAGCAGTACTTC. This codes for CASSPARSYEQYF.

The DNA of the CDR3 is TGTGCCAGCAGCGGGCGGGGGGGCCTTAATGAGCAGTTCTTC. It encodes CASSGRGGLNEQFF. V and J are TRBV7-9 and TRBJ2-1; 9 nucleotides match TRBD2. Germline V gene lookup returns CDR1 SEHNR and CDR2 FQNEAQ (reference sequence). This CDR3 contains 14 residues. V lost 5 bases and J lost 7; bases outside the gene matches: 6.

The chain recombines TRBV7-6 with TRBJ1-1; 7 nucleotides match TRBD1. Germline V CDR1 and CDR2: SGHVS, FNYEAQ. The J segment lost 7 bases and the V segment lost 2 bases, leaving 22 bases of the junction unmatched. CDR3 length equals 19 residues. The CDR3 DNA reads TGTGCCAGCAGCTTATCTGAGATGAGGTCGGCCGACAGGGTGTTTGAAGCTTTCTTT. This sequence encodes CASSLSEMRSADRVFEAFF.

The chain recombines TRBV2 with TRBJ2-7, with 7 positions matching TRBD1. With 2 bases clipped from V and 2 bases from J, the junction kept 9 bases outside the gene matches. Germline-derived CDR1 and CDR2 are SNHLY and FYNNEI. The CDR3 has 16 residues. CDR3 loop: CASSEWASGGPYEQYF. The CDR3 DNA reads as TGTGCCAGCAGTGAATGGGCCTCAGGGGGACCCTACGAGCAGTACTTC.

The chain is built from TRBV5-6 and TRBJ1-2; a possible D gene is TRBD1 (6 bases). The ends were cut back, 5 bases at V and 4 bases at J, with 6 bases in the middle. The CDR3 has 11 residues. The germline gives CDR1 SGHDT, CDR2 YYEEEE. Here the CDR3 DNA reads TGTGCCAGCAGGGACAGCTATGGCTACACCTTC. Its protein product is CASRDSYGYTF.

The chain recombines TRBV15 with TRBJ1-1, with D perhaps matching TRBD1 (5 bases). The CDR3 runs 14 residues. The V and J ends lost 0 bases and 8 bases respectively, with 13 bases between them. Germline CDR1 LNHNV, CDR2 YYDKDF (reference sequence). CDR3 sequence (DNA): TGTGCCACCAGCAGAGAGTCGGGGGTCTCGGAAGCTTTCTTT. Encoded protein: CATSRESGVSEAFF.

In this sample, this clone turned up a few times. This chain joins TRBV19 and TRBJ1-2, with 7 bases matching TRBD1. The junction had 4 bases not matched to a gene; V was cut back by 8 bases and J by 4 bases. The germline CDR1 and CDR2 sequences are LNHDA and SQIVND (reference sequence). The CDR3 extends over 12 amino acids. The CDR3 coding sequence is TGTGCCAGTGAACAGGGGAGCTATGGCTACACCTTC. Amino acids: CASEQGSYGYTF.

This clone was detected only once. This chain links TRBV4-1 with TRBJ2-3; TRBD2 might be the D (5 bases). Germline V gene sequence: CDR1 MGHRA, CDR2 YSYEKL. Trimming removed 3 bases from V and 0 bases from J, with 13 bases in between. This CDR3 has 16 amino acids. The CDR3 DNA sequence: TGCGCCAGCAGCCATCTGCCGGGGTCTAGCACAGATACGCAGTATTTT. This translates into CASSHLPGSSTDTQYF.

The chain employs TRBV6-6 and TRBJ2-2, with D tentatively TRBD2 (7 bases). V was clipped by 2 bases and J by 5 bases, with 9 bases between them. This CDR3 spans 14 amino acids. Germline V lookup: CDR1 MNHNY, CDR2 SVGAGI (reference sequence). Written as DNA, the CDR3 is TGTGCCAGCAGTTACGGGGGGGCGACCGGGGAGCTGTTTTTT. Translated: CASSYGGATGELFF.

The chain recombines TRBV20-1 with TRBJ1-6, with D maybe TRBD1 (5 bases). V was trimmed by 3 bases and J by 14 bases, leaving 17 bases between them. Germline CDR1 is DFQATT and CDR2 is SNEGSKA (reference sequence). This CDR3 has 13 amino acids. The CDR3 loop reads CSASPGAWGALHF. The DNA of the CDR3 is TGCAGTGCTAGTCCAGGTGCCTGGGGGGCCCTCCACTTT.